The 26 T cell receptor beta chains below were found in one sample sequenced in a study of shared clonotypes between healthy human individuals. TCRdb's copy holds only in-frame clones and misses some; the assay was immunoSEQ multiplex PCR. Of around 1.4 million clones in the sample, approximately 98.5% were seen once. Material for sequencing was naive CD4+ T cells sorted from blood. Described subset: CD45RA+ positively selected. All receptors derive from a man under 40 in good health.

The chain uses TRBV7-2 and TRBJ2-3; D uncertain. CDR1 and CDR2 from the germline V gene are SGHTA and FQGNSA. The CDR3 is 17 residues long. V was cut by 3 bases and J by 3 bases, with 19 bases left in between. The CDR3 DNA follows: TGTGCCAGCAGCTTGGATGGTCGGATCCAAGTTACAGATACGCAGTATTTT. It codes for CASSLDGRIQVTDTQYF.

This chain uses TRBV6-6 with TRBJ2-3; TRBD1 matches at 8 bases. Trimming took 0 bases from V and 4 from J; bases not matched to a gene: 6. CDR1 MNHNY and CDR2 SVGAGI come from the germline V gene (reference sequence). The CDR3 consists of 16 residues. CDR3 sequence: CASSYSSGQGADTQYF. CDR3 coding DNA: TGTGCCAGCAGTTACTCGAGCGGACAGGGAGCAGATACGCAGTATTTT.

This rearrangement joins TRBV7-8 to TRBJ2-7, with 9 bases lining up with TRBD2. In germline, CDR1 is SGHVS, CDR2 FQNEAQ. This CDR3 is 14 amino acids long. The ends lost 5 bases at V and 6 bases at J; junction bases unmatched: 8. In DNA form, the CDR3 reads TGTGCCAGCAGCACCAGACTAGCGGCCAGCGAGCAGTACTTC. Encoded protein: CASSTRLAASEQYF.

On this clone itself: Other DNA sequences from this sample encode an identical CDR3 as well. This rearrangement joins TRBV5-1 to TRBJ1-4, with 7 bases identical to TRBD1. V was clipped by 5 bases and J by 5 bases; unmatched bases: 9. The CDR3 consists of 15 residues. The germline V gene has CDR1 SGHRS and CDR2 YFSETQ. The CDR3 DNA follows: TGCGCCAGCAGTCTGGGGCCACAGGGGAATGAAAAACTGTTTTTT. Amino acid sequence: CASSLGPQGNEKLFF.

The chain has TRBV28 and TRBJ2-5, with D hard to call. Germline V gene lookup returns CDR1 MDHEN and CDR2 SYDVKM. V gave up 4 bases and J gave up 2 bases, with 14 bases separating them. The CDR3 is 15 amino acids. Written as DNA, the CDR3 is TGTGCCAGCAGTTGGGTTAATACCGTTCAAGAGACCCAGTACTTC. This encodes CASSWVNTVQETQYF.

The chain carries TRBV14 and TRBJ2-7; D may be TRBD2 (6 bases). The CDR3 sequence is 15 residues long. The ends were cut back, 3 bases at V and 5 bases at J, with 17 bases in the middle. Germline CDR1 SGHDN, CDR2 FVKESK. The DNA of the CDR3 is TGTGCCAGCAGCCAGTACAGCGGGTTGACTAACGAGCAGTACTTC. It codes for CASSQYSGLTNEQYF.

The chain joins TRBV9 to TRBJ1-4, with D hard to call. The CDR3 consists of 15 residues. The germline V gene encodes CDR1 SGDLS and CDR2 YYNGEE. V lost 0 bases and J 7 bases, leaving 13 bases between the germline ends. The CDR3 reads CASSVGVTGGEKLFF. The CDR3 DNA reads as TGTGCCAGCAGCGTAGGTGTGACGGGCGGTGAAAAACTGTTTTTT.

This chain joins TRBV10-1 and TRBJ2-7; 8 bases are a match to TRBD1. Unmatched junction bases numbered 5, after V lost 0 bases and J lost 4 bases. Germline V gives CDR1 WNHNN, CDR2 SYGVQD (reference sequence). This CDR3 spans 15 amino acids. The chain's CDR3 is CASSESRQGKYEQYF. In nucleotides, the CDR3 is TGCGCCAGCAGTGAGTCTCGACAGGGGAAGTACGAGCAGTACTTC.

The rearrangement links TRBV19 to TRBJ1-2, with a possible D match to TRBD1 (5 bases). The CDR3 sequence is 14 residues long. Germline values: CDR1 LNHDA, CDR2 SQIVND (reference sequence). Trimming removed 7 bases at V and 8 bases at J, with 20 bases between. This CDR3 is CASKPRDRQGGYTF. The CDR3, as DNA: TGTGCCAGTAAACCCCGGGACCGCCAGGGCGGCTACACCTTC.

V usage is TRBV11-3 and J usage is TRBJ1-2; perhaps TRBD1 as D (6 bases). The V end was cut by 5 bases, the J end by 13 bases, with 17 bases between. The CDR3 runs 12 residues. CDR1 and CDR2 (germline): SGHNT, YENEEA. DNA of the CDR3: TGTGCCAGCAGCGCGGACAGCGGGGGGATCACCTTC. Protein product: CASSADSGGITF. The complete variable domain, with remaining parts taken from reference TRBV11-3 and TRBJ1-2, reads EAGVVQSPRYKIIEKKQPVAFWCNPISGHNTLYWYLQNLGQGPELLIRYENEEAVDDSQLPKDRFSAERLKGVDSTLKIQPAELGDSAVYLCASSADSGGITFGSGTRLTVV.

The chain carries TRBV2 and TRBJ2-7; D uncertain. V was trimmed by 6 bases and J by 4 bases, leaving 10 bases between them. Germline V gene lookup returns CDR1 SNHLY and CDR2 FYNNEI. CDR3 length: 12 amino acids. In DNA form, the CDR3 reads TGTGCCAGCAGCCCCACCGTGTACGAGCAGTACTTC. This encodes CASSPTVYEQYF.

This sequence joins TRBV10-3 and TRBJ1-5; tentative D call: TRBD1 (6 bases). CDR1 and CDR2 (germline): ENHRY, SYGVKD. This CDR3 is 14 amino acids long. Trimming stripped 8 bases from V and 7 bases from J, with 18 bases between. CDR3 nucleotides: TGTGCCATCGGTTATGGGGGCCTCATGCAGCCCCAGCATTTT. Its protein product is CAIGYGGLMQPQHF.

The rearrangement links TRBV18 to TRBJ2-7, with 8 bases lining up with TRBD2. Trimming at V came to 8 bases and at J to 3 bases, leaving 12 bases not matched to a gene. In germline, CDR1 is KGHSH, CDR2 LQKENI. CDR3 length: 15 amino acids. The CDR3 DNA is TGTGCCAGCACCCTGGAGCGGGGGATCGGCTACGAGCAGTACTTC. Protein sequence: CASTLERGIGYEQYF. Using reference TRBV18 and TRBJ2-7 for the parts outside the CDR3, the full variable domain is NAGVMQNPRHLVRRRGQEARLRCSPMKGHSHVYWYRQLPEEGLKFMVYLQKENIIDESGMPKERFSAEFPKEGPSILRIQQVVRGDSAAYFCASTLERGIGYEQYFGPGTRLTVT.

The chain has TRBV5-1 and TRBJ2-4, with D perhaps matching TRBD1 (6 bases). Trimming removed 4 bases from V and 1 base from J, with 24 bases in between. CDR1 is SGHRS and CDR2 is YFSETQ in the germline V gene. CDR3 length: 19 amino acids. The CDR3 nucleotides read TGCGCCAGCAGCCCAGAGGGACACCTCTCTAGAGAGGCCAAAAACATTCAGTACTTC. Protein: CASSPEGHLSREAKNIQYF.

The chain carries TRBV6-5 and TRBJ2-7; D is unclear. CDR3 length: 12 amino acids. With 6 bases removed from V and 4 bases from J, the gap between germline ends came to 10 bases. Germline CDR1 reads MNHEY; CDR2 reads SVGAGI. This CDR3 is CASSDGPYEQYF. The CDR3, as DNA: TGTGCCAGCAGCGACGGACCATACGAGCAGTACTTC.

Remarks on this clone: Additional DNA sequences in this sample encode the identical CDR3. This chain connects TRBV9 to TRBJ2-6; no definite D call. V gave up 4 bases and J gave up 0 bases, with 8 bases separating them. The CDR3 loop spans 15 amino acids. Germline CDR1 and CDR2: SGDLS and YYNGEE. The CDR3 sequence is CASSPPGSGANVLTF. The CDR3 bases are TGTGCCAGCAGCCCCCCGGGCTCTGGGGCCAACGTCCTGACTTTC.

V usage is TRBV7-9 and J usage is TRBJ1-5; 9 bases are shared with TRBD1. The germline CDR1 and CDR2 sequences are SEHNR and FQNEAQ (reference sequence). The CDR3 runs 15 residues. The ends lost 5 bases at V and 7 bases at J; junction bases unmatched: 9. The CDR3 region is CASSPRDRVRQPQHF. The CDR3 nucleotides are TGTGCCAGCAGCCCACGGGACAGGGTAAGGCAGCCCCAGCATTTT.

Details on this clone: Other nucleotide sequences in the sample specify the same CDR3. The CDR3 DNA follows: TGTGCCAGCTCACCCGTCTCTGATACGCAGTATTTT. It specifies CASSPVSDTQYF. V is TRBV18 and J is TRBJ2-3, with D hard to call. Trimming shortened V by 3 bases and J by 6 bases, and 7 bases separated the two germline ends. Germline V lookup: CDR1 KGHSH, CDR2 LQKENI. The CDR3 has 12 amino acids.

This sequence joins TRBV11-2 and TRBJ2-2, with 7 bases fitting TRBD2. V lost 3 bases and J lost 4; bases outside the gene matches: 11. This CDR3 is 17 amino acids long. CDR1 is SGHAT and CDR2 is FQNNGV in the germline V gene. The CDR3 region is CASSFTRDYRFTGELFF. CDR3 nucleotides: TGTGCCAGCAGCTTCACTCGGGACTACCGTTTCACCGGGGAGCTGTTTTTT.

V gene TRBV25-1 combines with J gene TRBJ2-7; D might be TRBD1 (5 bases). Trimming removed 7 bases at V and 3 bases at J, with 22 bases between. The CDR3 contains 16 residues. Germline CDR1 and CDR2: MGHDK and SYGVNS. This CDR3 reads CASTVILPVQGYEQYF. The CDR3 region has the DNA TGTGCCAGCACCGTAATTCTTCCGGTGCAGGGCTACGAGCAGTACTTC.

The chain uses TRBV5-1 and TRBJ2-5, with a possible D match to TRBD2 (5 bases). The V gene lost 6 bases and the J gene lost 3 bases, with 12 bases spanning the gap. The CDR3 consists of 13 residues. Per the germline V gene, CDR1 is SGHRS and CDR2 is YFSETQ. The CDR3 DNA is TGCGCCAGCACCGGACTTGGGGAAGAGACCCAGTACTTC. It yields the protein CASTGLGEETQYF.

V is TRBV5-5 and J is TRBJ2-7; either TRBD1 or TRBD2 may fit D (5 bases each). Germline loops: CDR1 SGHKS, CDR2 YYEKEE (reference sequence). The CDR3 spans 15 residues. Trimming shortened V by 4 bases and J by 4 bases, and 18 bases separated the two germline ends. CDR3 protein: CASSSPGRNLYEQYF. The CDR3 coding sequence is TGTGCCAGCAGCAGCCCGGGACGGAATTTATACGAGCAGTACTTC. Full variable domain (rest looked up from reference TRBV5-5 and TRBJ2-7): DAGVTQSPTHLIKTRGQQVTLRCSPISGHKSVSWYQQVLGQGPQFIFQYYEKEERGRGNFPDRFSARQFPNYSSELNVNALLLGDSALYLCASSSPGRNLYEQYFGPGTRLTVT.

This sequence joins TRBV19 and TRBJ2-2; 10 bases are shared with TRBD1. With V trimmed by 7 bases and J by 5 bases, 1 base remained unmatched. The germline CDR1 and CDR2 sequences are LNHDA and SQIVND (reference sequence). The CDR3 covers 13 residues. The CDR3 region is CASKGQGTGELFF. CDR3 in DNA: TGTGCCAGTAAGGGACAGGGGACCGGGGAGCTGTTTTTT.

V usage is TRBV7-9 and J usage is TRBJ2-1; D assignment may be TRBD1 or TRBD2 (5 bases each). Germline V gives CDR1 SEHNR, CDR2 FQNEAQ (reference sequence). Between the trimmed V and J ends, which lost 4 bases and 0 bases, there was a span of 10 bases. This CDR3 is 15 amino acids long. CDR3 loop: CASSYGASSYNEQFF. The CDR3, as DNA: TGTGCCAGCAGCTACGGGGCAAGCTCCTACAATGAGCAGTTCTTC. Full variable domain (remainder filled in from reference TRBV7-9 and TRBJ2-1): DTGVSQNPRHKITKRGQNVTFRCDPISEHNRLYWYRQTLGQGPEFLTYFQNEAQLEKSRLLSDRFSAERPKGSFSTLEIQRTEQGDSAMYLCASSYGASSYNEQFFGPGTRLTVL.

V gene TRBV30 combines with J gene TRBJ2-7; D unresolved. Germline assignment: CDR1 GTSNPN and CDR2 SVGIG (reference sequence). The CDR3 runs 11 residues. Trimming stripped 0 bases from V and 11 bases from J, with 11 bases between. The CDR3 spells CAWSVQNRKYF. DNA for the CDR3: TGTGCCTGGAGTGTTCAGAATCGAAAGTACTTC.

V and J are TRBV6-1 and TRBJ2-1; 13 nucleotides align to TRBD2. The J segment lost 3 bases and the V segment lost 6 bases, leaving 2 bases of the junction unmatched. The CDR3 consists of 15 residues. CDR1 and CDR2 (germline): MNHNS, SASEGT. CDR3 DNA sequence: TGTGCCAGCAGAAGACTAGCGGGAGGCTACAATGAGCAGTTCTTC. Protein sequence: CASRRLAGGYNEQFF.